This is a list of T cell receptor beta chains from one sample in a study of control samples from healthy donors and cancer patients. Assay used: immunoSEQ multiplex PCR; TCRdb lists only in-frame clones, some missing. In the table there are roughly 68,000 clones, approximately 86% of which are singletons. Specimen: blood. These TCRs come from a man aged 60 to 69 in good health. CDR3s include the opening cysteine and the closing phenylalanine or tryptophan. A D gene is named only where the DNA matches it firmly. Size values are once, few and many counts, or a class for expanded clones, and some rows have none.

CDR3 DNA: TGTGCCAGCAGCAAAGTGGTAAAGGGTCTATCCGGGGAGCTGTTTTTT; CDR3 protein: CASSKVVKGLSGELFF; clone size: -; V gene: TRBV21-1; D gene: -; J gene: TRBJ2-2
CDR3 DNA: TGTGCCAGCAGCGCGGGGACTAGCGGGACCTACGAGCAGTACTTC; CDR3 protein: CASSAGTSGTYEQYF; clone size: -; V gene: TRBV11-2; D gene: TRBD2; J gene: TRBJ2-7
CDR3 DNA: TGTGCCAGTAGTAGACTAGGAACGAATGAGCAGTTCTTC; CDR3 protein: CASSRLGTNEQFF; clone size: -; V gene: TRBV19; D gene: -; J gene: TRBJ2-1
CDR3 DNA: TGTGCCAGCAGCTTTCCCCACGCGGCACGCTACACCTTC; CDR3 protein: CASSFPHAARYTF; clone size: -; V gene: TRBV5-5; D gene: -; J gene: TRBJ1-2
CDR3 DNA: TGTGCCAGCAGCTTAGTGGGGACAGGGGACACCATATATTTT; CDR3 protein: CASSLVGTGDTIYF; clone size: -; V gene: TRBV7-6; D gene: TRBD1; J gene: TRBJ1-3
CDR3 DNA: TGTGCCAGCAGCGGACAGGGAACAAGCAATCAGCCCCAGCATTTT; CDR3 protein: CASSGQGTSNQPQHF; clone size: -; V gene: TRBV2; D gene: TRBD1; J gene: TRBJ1-5
CDR3 DNA: TGCAGCGTACAAAGACAGGGGATCACCGGGGAGCTGTTTTTT; CDR3 protein: CSVQRQGITGELFF; clone size: -; V gene: TRBV29-1; D gene: TRBD1; J gene: TRBJ2-2
CDR3 DNA: TGTGCCTGGAGTTCCTGGGACGAGCAGTACTTC; CDR3 protein: CAWSSWDEQYF; clone size: -; V gene: TRBV30; D gene: -; J gene: TRBJ2-7
CDR3 DNA: TGTGCCTGGAGTGCCGGGAGTGTAGAGACCCAGTACTTC; CDR3 protein: CAWSAGSVETQYF; clone size: -; V gene: TRBV30; D gene: -; J gene: TRBJ2-5
CDR3 DNA: TGTGCCAGCAGTGAACAGGGGGCGGGCAATCAGCCCCAGCATTTT; CDR3 protein: CASSEQGAGNQPQHF; clone size: -; V gene: TRBV7-2; D gene: TRBD1; J gene: TRBJ1-5
CDR3 DNA: TGTGCCAGCAGCCAAGGAAGGAGGACTAGCTACGAGCAGTACTTC; CDR3 protein: CASSQGRRTSYEQYF; clone size: -; V gene: TRBV3-1/TRBV3-2; D gene: TRBD2; J gene: TRBJ2-7
CDR3 DNA: TGTGCCACCAGTGATTTTGACAGTCAAGAGACCCAGTACTTC; CDR3 protein: CATSDFDSQETQYF; clone size: -; V gene: TRBV24-1; D gene: -; J gene: TRBJ2-5
CDR3 DNA: TGCGCCAGCAGCGTACCTAGGACAGGGATCGACGAGCAGTACTTC; CDR3 protein: CASSVPRTGIDEQYF; clone size: -; V gene: TRBV5-1; D gene: TRBD1; J gene: TRBJ2-7
CDR3 DNA: TGTGCCAGCAGCCCCTCGGCAGGGGAGACCACAGATACGCAGTATTTT; CDR3 protein: CASSPSAGETTDTQYF; clone size: -; V gene: TRBV3-1/TRBV3-2; D gene: -; J gene: TRBJ2-3
CDR3 DNA: TGTGCCAGCAGCGGGTCCGGGACAGGGAATTCACCCCTCCACTTT; CDR3 protein: CASSGSGTGNSPLHF; clone size: -; V gene: TRBV9; D gene: TRBD1; J gene: TRBJ1-6
CDR3 DNA: TGTGCCAGCAGCACAAACCTACAGGGAGGCCTTGGCCAAGAGACCCAGTACTTC; CDR3 protein: CASSTNLQGGLGQETQYF; clone size: -; V gene: TRBV5-5; D gene: -; J gene: TRBJ2-5
CDR3 DNA: TGTGCCAGCAGGAAGAACACTGAAGCTTTCTTT; CDR3 protein: CASRKNTEAFF; clone size: -; V gene: TRBV12-3/TRBV12-4; D gene: -; J gene: TRBJ1-1
CDR3 DNA: TGTGCCAGCAGCCAAGGACTACCTACCTACTCCTACGAGCAGTACTTC; CDR3 protein: CASSQGLPTYSYEQYF; clone size: many; V gene: TRBV14; D gene: -; J gene: TRBJ2-7
CDR3 DNA: TGTGCCAGCATCGGGGTTAGGGGCCCCGCTTCCACAGATACGCAGTATTTT; CDR3 protein: CASIGVRGPASTDTQYF; clone size: -; V gene: TRBV28; D gene: -; J gene: TRBJ2-3
CDR3 DNA: TGTGCCAGCACCGCCCTGGGGATGAATTCACCCCTCCACTTT; CDR3 protein: CASTALGMNSPLHF; clone size: -; V gene: TRBV27; D gene: -; J gene: TRBJ1-6
CDR3 DNA: TGTGCCAGCAGTCTCCGGGACAGGGGACCCTACGAGCAGTACTTC; CDR3 protein: CASSLRDRGPYEQYF; clone size: -; V gene: TRBV6-5; D gene: TRBD1; J gene: TRBJ2-7
CDR3 DNA: TGTGCCAGTAGTATAGCAGACAGAATGGACGACTATGGCTACACCTTC; CDR3 protein: CASSIADRMDDYGYTF; clone size: few; V gene: TRBV19; D gene: -; J gene: TRBJ1-2
CDR3 DNA: TGTGCCAGCAGTCTCGGTGGACGGTCCTATAATTCACCCCTCCACTTT; CDR3 protein: CASSLGGRSYNSPLHF; clone size: -; V gene: TRBV21-1; D gene: -; J gene: TRBJ1-6
CDR3 DNA: TGTGCCAGCAGTCAGGGCAAAGAGACCCAGTACTTC; CDR3 protein: CASSQGKETQYF; clone size: -; V gene: TRBV2; D gene: -; J gene: TRBJ2-5
CDR3 DNA: TGTGCCAGCAGCCCGCCCGGGACAGTCCATAGGACCCAGTACTTC; CDR3 protein: CASSPPGTVHRTQYF; clone size: -; V gene: TRBV14; D gene: TRBD1; J gene: TRBJ2-5
CDR3 DNA: TGTGCCAGCAGCTATGGGACTAGCCACGAGCAGTACTTC; CDR3 protein: CASSYGTSHEQYF; clone size: once; V gene: TRBV7-2; D gene: TRBD2; J gene: TRBJ2-7
CDR3 DNA: TGTGCCAGCAGCTTTCTTCCAGGGAGAGAGACCCAGTACTTC; CDR3 protein: CASSFLPGRETQYF; clone size: -; V gene: TRBV7-9; D gene: -; J gene: TRBJ2-5
CDR3 DNA: TGTGCCAGCACAACTCTACAGGGGGCCTTCTACGAGCAGTACTTC; CDR3 protein: CASTTLQGAFYEQYF; clone size: many; V gene: TRBV6-5; D gene: TRBD1; J gene: TRBJ2-7
CDR3 DNA: TGCGCCAGCAGCAAAAGGAAATTGCCCTGGTTTGGCTATGGCTACACCTTC; CDR3 protein: CASSKRKLPWFGYGYTF; clone size: once; V gene: TRBV4-3; D gene: -; J gene: TRBJ1-2
CDR3 DNA: TGTGCCAGCAGATTCGGACAGGCCGGACAAGAGACCCAGTACTTC; CDR3 protein: CASRFGQAGQETQYF; clone size: -; V gene: TRBV5-4; D gene: TRBD1; J gene: TRBJ2-5
CDR3 DNA: TGTGCCAGCAGCTTTGACAGGGGGATGTACAATGAGCAGTTCTTC; CDR3 protein: CASSFDRGMYNEQFF; clone size: -; V gene: TRBV7-3; D gene: TRBD1; J gene: TRBJ2-1
CDR3 DNA: TGTGCCAGCAGTTACTTATGGACCGGGGAGCTGTTTTTT; CDR3 protein: CASSYLWTGELFF; clone size: -; V gene: TRBV6-2/TRBV6-3; D gene: -; J gene: TRBJ2-2
CDR3 DNA: TGTGCCAGCAGCTTGAACGGACACAATCAGCCCCAGCATTTT; CDR3 protein: CASSLNGHNQPQHF; clone size: -; V gene: TRBV5-4; D gene: -; J gene: TRBJ1-5
CDR3 DNA: TGTGCCAGCAGCTTACAGGGGGTCGACGAGCAGTACTTC; CDR3 protein: CASSLQGVDEQYF; clone size: -; V gene: TRBV28; D gene: TRBD1; J gene: TRBJ2-7
CDR3 DNA: TGTGCCAGCAGCTTGGATCAGACTCTTCCTAATGAAAAACTGTTTTTT; CDR3 protein: CASSLDQTLPNEKLFF; clone size: -; V gene: TRBV5-8; D gene: -; J gene: TRBJ1-4
CDR3 DNA: TGTGCCAGCAGCCCCGGGACAATTCATTCACCCCTCCACTTT; CDR3 protein: CASSPGTIHSPLHF; clone size: -; V gene: TRBV3-1/TRBV3-2; D gene: -; J gene: TRBJ1-6
CDR3 DNA: TGTGCCACCAGAGGTAGCTCCTACAATGAGCAGTTCTTC; CDR3 protein: CATRGSSYNEQFF; clone size: -; V gene: TRBV15; D gene: -; J gene: TRBJ2-1
CDR3 DNA: TGTGCCAGCAGCCGCCGACAGAACTATAATTCACCCCTCCACTTT; CDR3 protein: CASSRRQNYNSPLHF; clone size: -; V gene: TRBV27; D gene: -; J gene: TRBJ1-6
CDR3 DNA: TGTGCCAGCAGCTTGGATATTGGGACAGGGAGGGGCTACACCTTC; CDR3 protein: CASSLDIGTGRGYTF; clone size: -; V gene: TRBV7-8; D gene: TRBD1; J gene: TRBJ1-2
CDR3 DNA: TGCGCCAGCAGCCAAGATATGAGAGTCCGTTACAATGAGCAGTTCTTC; CDR3 protein: CASSQDMRVRYNEQFF; clone size: -; V gene: TRBV4-3; D gene: -; J gene: TRBJ2-1
CDR3 DNA: TGTGCCAGCAGTTCGACGGGGGCAAGAAATGGCTACACCTTC; CDR3 protein: CASSSTGARNGYTF; clone size: -; V gene: TRBV6-2/TRBV6-3; D gene: -; J gene: TRBJ1-2
CDR3 DNA: TGTGCCAGCAGCACCGCTTCCTCTGGAAACACCATATATTTT; CDR3 protein: CASSTASSGNTIYF; clone size: -; V gene: TRBV5-8; D gene: -; J gene: TRBJ1-3
CDR3 DNA: TGTGCCAGCAGCTTTCTCAGATATGGAGACACCATATATTTT; CDR3 protein: CASSFLRYGDTIYF; clone size: -; V gene: TRBV11-2; D gene: -; J gene: TRBJ1-3
CDR3 DNA: TGTGCCAGCAGCTCAAGGGGACAGGGTAGTCGCGAAGCTTTCTTT; CDR3 protein: CASSSRGQGSREAFF; clone size: once; V gene: TRBV7-3; D gene: TRBD1; J gene: TRBJ1-1
CDR3 DNA: TGTGCCAGCAGTCCTAGCGGGCGTCAAGAGACCCAGTACTTC; CDR3 protein: CASSPSGRQETQYF; clone size: -; V gene: TRBV3-1/TRBV3-2; D gene: TRBD2; J gene: TRBJ2-5
CDR3 DNA: TGTGCCAGCAGCTTTTTAGCGGGAGGGCCACAGACCCAGTACTTC; CDR3 protein: CASSFLAGGPQTQYF; clone size: -; V gene: TRBV7-3; D gene: TRBD2; J gene: TRBJ2-5
CDR3 DNA: TGTGCCAGCAGTTACTCGGGGGCAGGCCTTGGAAACACCATATATTTT; CDR3 protein: CASSYSGAGLGNTIYF; clone size: -; V gene: TRBV6-6; D gene: -; J gene: TRBJ1-3
CDR3 DNA: TGTGCCAGCAGTTACGGGGACGGGCAAGAGACCCAGTACTTC; CDR3 protein: CASSYGDGQETQYF; clone size: once; V gene: TRBV6-5; D gene: -; J gene: TRBJ2-5
CDR3 DNA: TGTGCCAGCAGACCTTCCCCGAGTTCCTACGAGCAGTACTTC; CDR3 protein: CASRPSPSSYEQYF; clone size: -; V gene: TRBV6-5; D gene: -; J gene: TRBJ2-7
CDR3 DNA: TGTGCCAGCAGCTTGGACGGGGGGGATACGCAGTATTTT; CDR3 protein: CASSLDGGDTQYF; clone size: -; V gene: TRBV5-4; D gene: TRBD2; J gene: TRBJ2-3
CDR3 DNA: TGTGCCAGCAGTTCCAATCACAGGGTGACGGATGGACATTTT; CDR3 protein: CASSSNHRVTDGHF; clone size: -; V gene: TRBV28; D gene: -; J gene: TRBJ1-5
CDR3 DNA: TGCAGCGTTGAAGATGGGGGGACTAGCGGGAGACTTAGCACAGATACGCAGTATTTT; CDR3 protein: CSVEDGGTSGRLSTDTQYF; clone size: -; V gene: TRBV29-1; D gene: TRBD2; J gene: TRBJ2-3
CDR3 DNA: TGTGCCAGCTCACCGTCTGCGCAGGGAAATGAAAAACTGTTTTTT; CDR3 protein: CASSPSAQGNEKLFF; clone size: -; V gene: TRBV18; D gene: -; J gene: TRBJ1-4
CDR3 DNA: TGTGCCAGCAGTCCTTTCAAGACAACTAATGAAAAACTGTTTTTT; CDR3 protein: CASSPFKTTNEKLFF; clone size: -; V gene: TRBV28; D gene: -; J gene: TRBJ1-4
CDR3 DNA: TGTGCCAGTACCAGACAGGCGAGCTCCTACGAGCAGTACTTC; CDR3 protein: CASTRQASSYEQYF; clone size: -; V gene: TRBV19; D gene: -; J gene: TRBJ2-7
CDR3 DNA: TGTGCCAGCAGCCCTGACCGATATTTCTACACCTTC; CDR3 protein: CASSPDRYFYTF; clone size: -; V gene: TRBV7-2; D gene: -; J gene: TRBJ1-2
CDR3 DNA: TGCGCCAGCAGCCAAACCGGCTACAATGAGCAGTTCTTC; CDR3 protein: CASSQTGYNEQFF; clone size: few; V gene: TRBV4-1; D gene: -; J gene: TRBJ2-1
CDR3 DNA: TGTGCCAGCAGCTTAGCGACAGGGCTCTACACCGGGGAGCTGTTTTTT; CDR3 protein: CASSLATGLYTGELFF; clone size: -; V gene: TRBV7-2; D gene: TRBD1; J gene: TRBJ2-2
CDR3 DNA: TGTGCCACCAGCAGTGGTTACCTCTCCGAGCAGTACTTC; CDR3 protein: CATSSGYLSEQYF; clone size: -; V gene: TRBV15; D gene: -; J gene: TRBJ2-7